These 29 T cell receptor beta chains share one sample of origin, sequenced in a study of blood T cell repertoires in COVID-19. Method: immunoSEQ multiplex PCR; TCRdb's copy keeps in-frame clones and lacks some. The table shows around 270,000 clones, with 88% occurring only once. Sequencing was performed on peripheral blood. These receptors all stem from a man aged 60 to 75 who had recovered from COVID-19.

This clone was detected a few times. The chain uses TRBV14 and TRBJ1-6; D gene uncertain. Trimming removed 6 bases at V and 9 bases at J, with 12 bases between. This CDR3 contains 13 residues. The germline gives CDR1 SGHDN, CDR2 FVKESK. The DNA of the CDR3 is TGTGCCAGCAGTACGGGTGGAAGTTCACCCCTCCACTTT. Translation gives CASSTGGSSPLHF.

CDR3 DNA: TGTGCCGGTAGTCCCAGCGCTTCTGGGGCCAACGTCCTGACTTTC. Amino acid sequence: CAGSPSASGANVLTF. The rearrangement joins TRBV7-9 to TRBJ2-6; D ambiguous. The CDR3 loop spans 15 amino acids. CDR1 is SEHNR and CDR2 is FQNEAQ in the germline V gene (reference sequence). Trimming removed 11 bases at V and 1 base at J, with 15 bases between.

The chain is built from TRBV6-5 and TRBJ2-3, with D perhaps matching TRBD2 (7 bases). Germline V lookup: CDR1 MNHEY, CDR2 SVGAGI. The CDR3 contains 15 residues. Trimming stripped 0 bases from V and 12 bases from J, with 19 bases between. The CDR3 loop reads CASSYSPGEGHVQYF. The CDR3 DNA follows: TGTGCCAGCAGTTACTCACCTGGGGAGGGACATGTTCAGTATTTT.

This chain links TRBV5-1 with TRBJ2-2; the D gene is possibly TRBD1 (6 bases). The CDR3 is 16 amino acids. Germline CDR1 SGHRS, CDR2 YFSETQ. The V end was cut by 4 bases, the J end by 4 bases, with 17 bases between. The chain's CDR3 is CASSIQGRPGTGELFF. CDR3 DNA sequence: TGCGCCAGCAGCATACAGGGCCGGCCGGGCACCGGGGAGCTGTTTTTT.

The genes are TRBV15 and TRBJ2-7; TRBD1 aligns across 8 bases. The V and J ends lost 1 base and 3 bases, in that order; junction bases with no gene match: 5. The CDR3 runs 15 residues. Germline V gene sequence: CDR1 LNHNV, CDR2 YYDKDF (reference sequence). CDR3 bases: TGTGCCACCAGCAGAGGAGGACAGGGAGTCTACGAGCAGTACTTC. This codes for CATSRGGQGVYEQYF.

The gene calls are TRBV6-2 or TRBV6-3 and TRBJ2-1, with 8 positions matching TRBD2. Trimming cost V 1 base and J 3 bases; bases outside gene matches: 8. Germline V gives CDR1 MNHEY, CDR2 SVGEGT. The CDR3 is made up of 17 amino acids. The CDR3 protein is CASSYFRRRGVYNEQFF. CDR3 in DNA: TGTGCCAGCAGTTACTTTAGGAGGCGGGGGGTCTACAATGAGCAGTTCTTC.

This sequence joins TRBV12-5 and TRBJ1-5; D is ambiguous. Trimming cost V 5 bases and J 0 bases, with 8 bases left between them. Germline assignment: CDR1 LGHNT and CDR2 FRNRAP. The CDR3 sequence is 14 residues long. For the CDR3, the DNA is TGTGCTAGTGGTGTGGGTCTTAGCAATCAGCCCCAGCATTTT. As protein: CASGVGLSNQPQHF.

The chain is built from TRBV12-3 or TRBV12-4 and TRBJ1-1; D is perhaps TRBD1 (6 bases). The CDR3 sequence is 12 residues long. Trimming removed 5 bases from V and 5 bases from J, with 9 bases in between. This CDR3 is CASSPGHTEAFF. CDR3 sequence (DNA): TGTGCCAGCAGTCCGGGACATACTGAAGCTTTCTTT.

The chain links TRBV5-4 to TRBJ1-6; D remains unclear. The CDR3 extends over 16 amino acids. CDR1 SGHNT and CDR2 YYREEE come from the germline V gene (reference sequence). Between the trimmed V and J ends, which lost 0 bases and 0 bases, there was a span of 7 bases. The CDR3, as DNA: TGTGCCAGCAGCTTGGACACTAGCTCCTATAATTCACCCCTCCACTTT. Encoded protein: CASSLDTSSYNSPLHF.

The chain links TRBV10-3 to TRBJ2-3, with TRBD1 identical over 10 bases. Germline CDR1 reads ENHRY; CDR2 reads SYGVKD. The CDR3 loop spans 16 amino acids. The junction had 10 bases not matched to a gene; V was cut back by 8 bases and J by 2 bases. CDR3 protein: CAILYGGQGSTDTQYF. The CDR3 coding sequence is TGTGCCATCTTATACGGGGGACAGGGGTCCACAGATACGCAGTATTTT.

The chain has TRBV7-9 and TRBJ2-7, with D perhaps matching TRBD1 (6 bases). This CDR3 comprises 14 residues. V lost 5 bases to trimming and J lost 0 bases, with 11 bases between them. In germline, CDR1 is SEHNR, CDR2 FQNEAQ (reference sequence). CDR3 residues: CASSPRDTSYEQYF. For the CDR3, the DNA is TGTGCCAGCAGCCCCAGGGACACCTCCTACGAGCAGTACTTC. The full variable domain, in which reference TRBV7-9 and TRBJ2-7 provide the parts outside the CDR3, is DTGVSQNPRHKITKRGQNVTFRCDPISEHNRLYWYRQTLGQGPEFLTYFQNEAQLEKSRLLSDRFSAERPKGSFSTLEIQRTEQGDSAMYLCASSPRDTSYEQYFGPGTRLTVT.

Here the CDR3 DNA reads TGTGCCAGCAGCTTAGACAGAAACACCATATATTTT. Amino acid sequence: CASSLDRNTIYF. J is TRBJ1-3 and V is TRBV11-2; D not certain. CDR1 is SGHAT, CDR2 FQNNGV, per germline. Trimming took off 0 bases at V and 5 bases at J, with 2 bases between the two ends. The CDR3 covers 12 residues.

The CDR3: CATRLGQGNTEAFF. CDR3 bases: TGTGCCACCAGACTAGGACAGGGTAACACTGAAGCTTTCTTT. The chain is built from TRBV15 and TRBJ1-1, with TRBD1 matching 8 bases. CDR1 and CDR2 (germline): LNHNV, YYDKDF (reference sequence). The CDR3 is 14 amino acids. Unmatched junction bases numbered 5, after V lost 6 bases and J lost 2 bases.

The gene calls are TRBV11-2 and TRBJ2-1; D gene uncertain. Germline CDR1 reads SGHAT; CDR2 reads FQNNGV. The CDR3 extends over 14 amino acids. Trimming took 4 bases from V and 1 from J, leaving 8 bases between them. The CDR3 DNA is TGTGCCAGCAGCTCCCTAGTGTCCTACAATGAGCAGTTCTTC. It is translated as CASSSLVSYNEQFF.

The V call is TRBV27, the J call TRBJ2-5; 13 positions agree with TRBD2. The CDR3 loop spans 15 amino acids. V shed 2 bases, J shed 5 bases, and the junction held 2 bases outside the gene matches. CDR1 is MNHEY, CDR2 SMNVEV, per germline (reference sequence). CDR3 residues: CASSLTSGGAETQYF. As DNA, the CDR3 is TGTGCCAGCAGTTTAACTAGCGGGGGGGCGGAGACCCAGTACTTC.

The chain combines TRBV4-2 with TRBJ2-1; D is possibly TRBD2 (5 bases). V dropped 0 bases and J dropped 6 bases, with 15 bases sitting between them. CDR1 is LGHNA, CDR2 YNFKEQ, per germline. CDR3 length: 16 amino acids. CDR3 in DNA: TGTGCCAGCAGCCAAGAGAGGGCTAGCCGGGGCAATGAGCAGTTCTTC. Protein: CASSQERASRGNEQFF.

J is TRBJ1-1 and V is TRBV5-1, with D tentatively TRBD1 (6 bases). The CDR3 length is 17 residues. CDR1 is SGHRS and CDR2 is YFSETQ in the germline V gene. The ends were cut back, 1 base at V and 1 base at J, with 17 bases in the middle. The CDR3 bases are TGCGCCAGCAGCTTGAAAGGCTTATGGGGACAGAACACTGAAGCTTTCTTT. Translated: CASSLKGLWGQNTEAFF.

The gene calls are TRBV14 and TRBJ2-5; a weak D match, TRBD2 (5 bases). The germline V gene encodes CDR1 SGHDN and CDR2 FVKESK. The CDR3 is made up of 16 amino acids. V lost 4 bases, J lost 0 bases, and 15 bases lay in between. CDR3 amino acids: CASSRAGSWYQETQYF. The DNA of the CDR3 is TGTGCCAGCAGCCGGGCGGGTTCCTGGTACCAAGAGACCCAGTACTTC.

The chain joins TRBV29-1 to TRBJ2-3; 11 bases align to TRBD2. Losses at the gene ends were 4 bases for V and 6 bases for J; bases not matched to a gene: 6. Germline V lookup: CDR1 SQVTM, CDR2 ANQGSEA. The CDR3 loop spans 14 amino acids. CDR3 DNA: TGCAGCGTTGTCCCTAGCGGGGGGCTGGATACGCAGTATTTT. It encodes CSVVPSGGLDTQYF.

The chain employs TRBV19 and TRBJ2-1; D may be TRBD1 (6 bases). Per the germline V gene, CDR1 is LNHDA and CDR2 is SQIVND (reference sequence). The CDR3 runs to 16 residues. Trimming cost V 4 bases and J 1 base, with 14 bases left between them. CDR3 sequence (DNA): TGTGCCAGTAGTACGAAACAGGGCGGTTCCTACAATGAGCAGTTCTTC. It specifies CASSTKQGGSYNEQFF.

V and J are TRBV6-2 or TRBV6-3 and TRBJ2-1; the D gene is possibly TRBD2 (6 bases). Germline loops: CDR1 MNHEY, CDR2 SVGEGT. There are 16 residues in the CDR3. V was pared by 6 bases and J by 10 bases, with 25 bases between. The CDR3 sequence is CASSPEGRRGGWEQFF. The CDR3 region has the DNA TGTGCCAGCAGCCCTGAAGGACGGAGGGGTGGGTGGGAGCAGTTCTTC.

The V and J genes are TRBV27 and TRBJ2-3, with D perhaps matching TRBD2 (5 bases). The germline V and J ends were trimmed by 5 bases and 5 bases, with 11 bases remaining between them. The CDR3 sequence is 13 residues long. The germline CDR1 and CDR2 sequences are MNHEY and SMNVEV (reference sequence). The CDR3 nucleotides read TGTGCCAGCAGTATACCCGGACTAGATACGCAGTATTTT. Amino acids: CASSIPGLDTQYF.

The CDR3 spells CASSLPTGTSTDTQYF. The CDR3 DNA sequence: TGCGCCAGCAGCTTGCCGACAGGGACTAGCACAGATACGCAGTATTTT. The chain employs TRBV5-1 and TRBJ2-3; TRBD1 is a possible D gene (7 bases). V was shortened by 1 base and J by 0 bases, with 12 bases between the two germline ends. The V gene's germline CDR1 is SGHRS and CDR2 YFSETQ. There are 16 residues in the CDR3.

The chain couples TRBV11-3 to TRBJ2-3, with D possibly TRBD2 on 6 matching bases. This CDR3 contains 14 residues. The germline V gene has CDR1 SGHNT and CDR2 YENEEA. V was pared by 5 bases and J by 6 bases, with 15 bases between. The CDR3 sequence: CASSPRDFPDTQYF. The CDR3 region has the DNA TGTGCCAGCAGCCCCCGGGACTTCCCGGATACGCAGTATTTT.

This rearrangement joins TRBV3-1 (or the pseudogene TRBV3-2) to TRBJ1-2, with a possible D match to TRBD1 (6 bases). V was clipped by 1 base and J by 7 bases, with 16 bases between them. This CDR3 is 15 amino acids long. CDR1 and CDR2 from the germline V gene are LGHDT and YNNKEL (reference sequence). The CDR3 loop is CASSQVRGAITGYTF. The DNA of the CDR3 is TGTGCCAGCAGCCAAGTACGGGGGGCTATCACTGGCTACACCTTC.

Notes on this clone: Mismatch with germline at one junction end may stem from a read error. J is TRBJ2-1 and V is TRBV6-1; TRBD2 agrees at 12 bases. The CDR3 is 16 residues long. Germline CDR1 reads MNHNS; CDR2 reads SASEGT. In DNA form, the CDR3 reads TGTGCCAGCAGTAAAGCCCCTAGCGGGGGGGTTATTGAGCAGTTCTTC. This translates into CASSKAPSGGVIEQFF.

The chain recombines TRBV7-3 with TRBJ1-2; TRBD1 aligns across 7 bases. Germline assignment: CDR1 SGHTA and CDR2 FQGTGA. After removal of 2 bases from V and 4 bases from J, the junction contained 7 bases not matched to a gene. The CDR3 is 15 residues long. CDR3 amino acids: CASSLSHRGSYGYTF. The CDR3 region has the DNA TGTGCCAGCAGCTTATCCCACAGGGGATCCTATGGCTACACCTTC.

The chain links TRBV19 to TRBJ2-7; 10 nucleotides align to TRBD2. Germline V lookup: CDR1 LNHDA, CDR2 SQIVND (reference sequence). The CDR3 length is 15 residues. V lost 6 bases and J lost 0; bases outside the gene matches: 5. In DNA form, the CDR3 reads TGTGCCAGTAGGGGGGCTAGCGGGGGCTCCTACGAGCAGTACTTC. This encodes CASRGASGGSYEQYF.

This clone was observed once. The gene calls are TRBV6-4 and TRBJ1-6; D gene uncertain. Per the germline V gene, CDR1 is MRHNA and CDR2 is SNTAGT. V lost 6 bases, J lost 11 bases, and 26 bases lay in between. This CDR3 region has 17 residues. The CDR3 bases are TGTGCCAGCAGAGTGGCGGAAGGTATCCCCCGACGGACACCCCTCCACTTT. Protein: CASRVAEGIPRRTPLHF.